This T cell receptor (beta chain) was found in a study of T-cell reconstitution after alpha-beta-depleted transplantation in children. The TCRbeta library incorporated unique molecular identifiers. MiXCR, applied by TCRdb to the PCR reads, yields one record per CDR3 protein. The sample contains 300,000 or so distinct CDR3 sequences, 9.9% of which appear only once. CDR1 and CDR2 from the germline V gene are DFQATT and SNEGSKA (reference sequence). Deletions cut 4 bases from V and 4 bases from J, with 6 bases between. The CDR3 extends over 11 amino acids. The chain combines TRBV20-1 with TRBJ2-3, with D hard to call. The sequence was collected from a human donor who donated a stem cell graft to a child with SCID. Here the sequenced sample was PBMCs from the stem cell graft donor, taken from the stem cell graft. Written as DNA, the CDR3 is TGCAGTGCTAAGTCCGCAGATACGCAGTATTTT. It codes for CSAKSADTQYF.